A single sample gave rise to the 15 T cell receptor beta chains below, sequenced in a study of graft-versus-host responses after intestinal transplantation. Assay: immunoSEQ multiplex PCR; the TCRdb copy retains only in-frame clones and omits some. The table has 85,000 to 100,000 clones, about 82% seen once. The sample in question was PBMCs, obtained 255 days after intestinal transplant. The receptors derive from a human patient who received an intestinal transplant, so some T cells may come from the graft donor.

This chain connects TRBV29-1 to TRBJ2-3; TRBD2 matches at 10 bases. Germline CDR1 is SQVTM and CDR2 is ANQGSEA. The CDR3 has 15 residues. Trimming took 7 bases from V and 4 from J; bases not matched to a gene: 11. The CDR3 region is CSAWTSGENADTQYF. The CDR3 bases are TGCAGCGCCTGGACTAGCGGAGAGAATGCAGATACGCAGTATTTT.

This rearrangement joins TRBV11-2 to TRBJ2-7; D might be TRBD1 (6 bases). The CDR3 extends over 14 amino acids. The V end lost 1 base, the J end lost 5 bases, and 12 bases lay between the germline ends. Germline V gives CDR1 SGHAT, CDR2 FQNNGV. CDR3 sequence (DNA): TGTGCCAGCAGCTTAGGAGGGGGAAGGAACGAGCAGTACTTC. Translating it yields CASSLGGGRNEQYF. The variable domain in full, completed from reference TRBV11-2 and TRBJ2-7, reads EAGVAQSPRYKIIEKRQSVAFWCNPISGHATLYWYQQILGQGPKLLIQFQNNGVVDDSQLPKDRFSAERLKGVDSTLKIQPAKLEDSAVYLCASSLGGGRNEQYFGPGTRLTVT.

This clone has a handful of counts. The J gene is TRBJ2-7, the V gene TRBV6-1; a possible D gene is TRBD1 (6 bases). Trimming removed 3 bases at V and 2 bases at J, with 11 bases between. Germline values: CDR1 MNHNS, CDR2 SASEGT. CDR3 length: 14 residues. The CDR3 here is CASSDIRDTYEQYV. CDR3 nucleotide sequence: TGTGCCAGCAGTGACATCCGGGACACCTACGAGCAGTACGTC.

The chain carries TRBV19 and TRBJ1-5, with 7 bases that match TRBD1. The CDR3 has 14 amino acids. The ends lost 4 bases at V and 7 bases at J; junction bases unmatched: 7. Germline lookup yields CDR1 LNHDA and CDR2 SQIVND (reference sequence). The CDR3 loop reads CASSSRQGAQPQHF. The CDR3 DNA reads as TGTGCCAGTAGTAGCAGACAGGGAGCCCAGCCCCAGCATTTT.

This sequence joins TRBV27 and TRBJ2-5; D possibly corresponds to TRBD1 (7 bases). Between the trimmed V and J ends, which lost 3 bases and 4 bases, there was a span of 18 bases. CDR3 length equals 16 residues. Germline assignment: CDR1 MNHEY and CDR2 SMNVEV (reference sequence). CDR3 nucleotides: TGTGCCAGCAGTTTCACTACCCCAGGGGGGCCAGAGACCCAGTACTTC. It translates to CASSFTTPGGPETQYF.

The chain carries TRBV19 and TRBJ1-5; 7 positions agree with TRBD1. CDR3 length: 15 residues. CDR1 and CDR2 (germline): LNHDA, SQIVND (reference sequence). V shed 3 bases, J shed 7 bases, and the junction held 9 bases outside the gene matches. This chain's CDR3 is CASSIQPGTVQPQHF. The DNA of the CDR3 is TGTGCCAGTAGTATTCAACCCGGGACAGTGCAGCCCCAGCATTTT.

V and J are TRBV5-1 and TRBJ2-3; 10 positions match TRBD2. CDR1 SGHRS and CDR2 YFSETQ come from the germline V gene. The CDR3 runs to 18 residues. V trimming: 4 bases; J trimming: 1 base; junction bases outside the gene matches: 12. CDR3 coding DNA: TGCGCCAGCAGCGCAAGCAGCCGCGGGACTAGCGGCACAGATACGCAGTATTTT. Translated, it gives CASSASSRGTSGTDTQYF.

The V call is TRBV5-1, the J call TRBJ1-1, with 8 bases aligning to TRBD1. Germline lookup yields CDR1 SGHRS and CDR2 YFSETQ. The CDR3 has 14 residues. Unmatched junction bases numbered 3, after V lost 5 bases and J lost 0 bases. For the CDR3, the DNA is TGCGCCAGCAGGTTGACAGGGGTGAACACTGAAGCTTTCTTT. It is translated as CASRLTGVNTEAFF.

The chain uses TRBV19 and TRBJ1-5; D is ambiguous. Germline lookup yields CDR1 LNHDA and CDR2 SQIVND (reference sequence). The V gene lost 5 bases and the J gene lost 6 bases, with 11 bases spanning the gap. The CDR3 is made up of 13 amino acids. CDR3 residues: CASSLPGSQPQHF. Written as DNA, the CDR3 is TGTGCCAGTAGTCTCCCGGGGTCTCAGCCCCAGCATTTT.

The table lists this clone with a few counts. The V call is TRBV11-2, the J call TRBJ2-7; D possibly matches TRBD1 or TRBD2 (5 bases each). The V end was cut by 1 base, the J end by 5 bases, with 15 bases between. This CDR3 has 15 amino acids. From germline, CDR1 is SGHAT and CDR2 FQNNGV. The CDR3: CASSLAGLWDHEQYF. The CDR3 coding sequence is TGTGCCAGCAGCTTAGCTGGGCTCTGGGACCACGAGCAGTACTTC. The full variable domain, with the rest looked up from reference TRBV11-2 and TRBJ2-7, is EAGVAQSPRYKIIEKRQSVAFWCNPISGHATLYWYQQILGQGPKLLIQFQNNGVVDDSQLPKDRFSAERLKGVDSTLKIQPAKLEDSAVYLCASSLAGLWDHEQYFGPGTRLTVT.

The chain links TRBV6-5 to TRBJ2-1, with D possibly called TRBD1 or TRBD2 (6 bases each). Deletions cut 2 bases from V and 9 bases from J, with 17 bases between. CDR1 and CDR2 (germline): MNHEY, SVGAGI. The CDR3 runs to 15 residues. The CDR3 DNA reads TGTGCCAGCAGTTACATTTCAGGGGTGGGGGGTGAGCAGTTCTTC. The encoded protein is CASSYISGVGGEQFF.

The table lists this clone with a count of one. The rearrangement joins TRBV14 to TRBJ2-7, with D unclear. The V gene's germline CDR1 is SGHDN and CDR2 FVKESK. CDR3 length: 14 amino acids. Trimming stripped 3 bases from V and 5 bases from J, with 14 bases between. CDR3 sequence: CASSHRYRRNEQYF. The CDR3, as DNA: TGTGCCAGCAGCCACCGATATCGACGAAACGAGCAGTACTTC.

This clone was recorded only once. The V gene is TRBV7-9, the J gene TRBJ1-2, with D maybe TRBD1 (6 bases). V was pared by 8 bases and J by 4 bases, with 20 bases between. Germline CDR1 is SEHNR and CDR2 is FQNEAQ (reference sequence). This CDR3 spans 15 amino acids. The CDR3 DNA reads as TGTGCCAGCTGGGGGGCTCAACAGGGAGGCTATGGCTACACCTTC. The encoded protein is CASWGAQQGGYGYTF.

The chain uses TRBV11-2 and TRBJ2-2, with a possible D match to TRBD2 (6 bases). The CDR3 contains 15 residues. V gave up 1 base and J gave up 4 bases, with 10 bases separating them. Germline V gene lookup returns CDR1 SGHAT and CDR2 FQNNGV. Here the CDR3 reads CASSLAGVGTGELFF. The CDR3 DNA sequence: TGTGCCAGCAGCTTAGCGGGAGTCGGCACCGGGGAGCTGTTTTTT.

V and J are TRBV14 and TRBJ2-1; TRBD2 is a possible D gene (7 bases). Germline V CDR1 and CDR2: SGHDN, FVKESK. The CDR3 loop spans 15 amino acids. Trimming took off 3 bases at V and 0 bases at J, with 9 bases between the two ends. CDR3 in DNA: TGTGCCAGCAGCCACCGGGGGGCCTCCTACAATGAGCAGTTCTTC. This gives the protein CASSHRGASYNEQFF. The whole variable domain, remainder taken from reference TRBV14 and TRBJ2-1, is EAGVTQFPSHSVIEKGQTVTLRCDPISGHDNLYWYRRVMGKEIKFLLHFVKESKQDESGMPNNRFLAERTGGTYSTLKVQPAELEDSGVYFCASSHRGASYNEQFFGPGTRLTVL.